Listed below are T cell receptor beta chains from one sample, sequenced in a study of cytomegalovirus exposure and HLA in healthy donors. The table came from immunoSEQ multiplex PCR; TCRdb's copy has only in-frame clones and leaves some out. The table has 150,000 to 180,000 clones, over 75% seen once. Sequencing used PBMCs. The receptor source for this set is a middle-aged woman in good health and CMV-seropositive. CDR3s include the opening cysteine and the closing phenylalanine or tryptophan. D genes are given only for firm matches. Size values are once, few and many counts, or a class for expanded clones, and some rows have none.

j_gene: TRBJ2-1
v_gene: TRBV5-1
abundance: .
d_gene: .
CDR3nt: TGCGCCAGCAGCTTTGGAGGCGACTTAGCCTACAATGAGCAGTTCTTC
CDR3aa: CASSFGGDLAYNEQFF

j_gene: TRBJ2-3
v_gene: TRBV6-1
abundance: once
d_gene: .
CDR3nt: TGTGCCAGCAGCCTAGGCACAGATACGCAGTATTTT
CDR3aa: CASSLGTDTQYF

j_gene: TRBJ1-1
v_gene: TRBV27
abundance: .
d_gene: .
CDR3nt: TGTGCCAGCAGTTTCACGGGGGGCGGCACTGAAGCTTTCTTT
CDR3aa: CASSFTGGGTEAFF

j_gene: TRBJ1-5
v_gene: TRBV28
abundance: .
d_gene: .
CDR3nt: TGTGCCAGCAGTTTAGGGGGCTTCAATCAGCCCCAGCATTTT
CDR3aa: CASSLGGFNQPQHF

j_gene: TRBJ2-5
v_gene: TRBV11-3
abundance: .
d_gene: TRBD1
CDR3nt: TGTGCCAGCAGCCTACAGGGGCTGGAGGAGACCCAGTACTTC
CDR3aa: CASSLQGLEETQYF

j_gene: TRBJ1-2
v_gene: TRBV12-5
abundance: few
d_gene: TRBD1
CDR3nt: TGTGCTAGTGGTTTGGCAACTCCGGGACAGGGATCAGCCTATGGCTACACCTTC
CDR3aa: CASGLATPGQGSAYGYTF

j_gene: TRBJ1-1
v_gene: TRBV27
abundance: few
d_gene: .
CDR3nt: TGTGCCAGCAGTCCAGGGAGGCCGTACACTGAAGCTTTCTTT
CDR3aa: CASSPGRPYTEAFF

j_gene: TRBJ2-1
v_gene: TRBV27
abundance: .
d_gene: TRBD2
CDR3nt: TGTGCCAGCAGTTTCGGACTAGCGGACTACAATGAGCAGTTCTTC
CDR3aa: CASSFGLADYNEQFF

j_gene: TRBJ2-7
v_gene: TRBV10-1
abundance: few
d_gene: TRBD1
CDR3nt: TGCGCCAGCAGTAAAAAGGGACAGGGTGGTGAGTACGAGCAGTACTTC
CDR3aa: CASSKKGQGGEYEQYF

j_gene: TRBJ2-1
v_gene: TRBV4-1
abundance: .
d_gene: TRBD1
CDR3nt: TGCGCCAGCAGCAAAGACGTGAGACAGGGGGCCTCCTACAATGAGCAGTTCTTC
CDR3aa: CASSKDVRQGASYNEQFF

j_gene: TRBJ2-3
v_gene: TRBV11-3
abundance: once
d_gene: .
CDR3nt: TGTGCCAGCAGCTTGGCAGGGGGGCTCACAGATACGCAGTATTTT
CDR3aa: CASSLAGGLTDTQYF

j_gene: TRBJ2-1
v_gene: TRBV10-1
abundance: .
d_gene: TRBD2
CDR3nt: TGCGCCAGCAGTGGAGGGTCTCTAGCGGGAGTAGATGAGCAGTTCTTC
CDR3aa: CASSGGSLAGVDEQFF

j_gene: TRBJ2-3
v_gene: TRBV7-9
abundance: .
d_gene: .
CDR3nt: TGTGCCAGCAGCTTTTCGGCTAGTCGTACAGATACGCAGTATTTT
CDR3aa: CASSFSASRTDTQYF

j_gene: TRBJ2-5
v_gene: TRBV7-7
abundance: .
d_gene: TRBD2
CDR3nt: TGTGCTAGCAGCACCGGACTAGCGGGAGGGCCGGAGACCCAGTACTTC
CDR3aa: CASSTGLAGGPETQYF

j_gene: TRBJ2-7
v_gene: TRBV30
abundance: once
d_gene: TRBD2
CDR3nt: TGTGCCTGGAGTGAAAGCGGGGGGCCCTACGAGCAGTACTTC
CDR3aa: CAWSESGGPYEQYF

j_gene: TRBJ1-2
v_gene: TRBV30
abundance: .
d_gene: TRBD1
CDR3nt: TGTGCCTGGAGCCGGACAGGAACCTACTATGGCTACACCTTC
CDR3aa: CAWSRTGTYYGYTF

j_gene: TRBJ1-4
v_gene: TRBV19
abundance: .
d_gene: .
CDR3nt: TGTGCCAGTAGTATAGTACAGGTAATAGGAGAAAAACTGTTTTTT
CDR3aa: CASSIVQVIGEKLFF

j_gene: TRBJ2-2
v_gene: TRBV14
abundance: .
d_gene: .
CDR3nt: TGTGCCAGCAGCCAAGTTAGCCTAGTGGGCGGGGAGCTGTTTTTT
CDR3aa: CASSQVSLVGGELFF

j_gene: TRBJ1-1
v_gene: TRBV29-1
abundance: .
d_gene: .
CDR3nt: TGCAGCGCCCGGTCGGGTTTGAACACTGAAGCTTTCTTT
CDR3aa: CSARSGLNTEAFF

j_gene: TRBJ2-5
v_gene: TRBV19
abundance: .
d_gene: TRBD2
CDR3nt: TGTGCCACCTCCCCTAGGGCTAGCGGGAGGGCTCAAGAGACCCAGTACTTC
CDR3aa: CATSPRASGRAQETQYF

j_gene: TRBJ2-1
v_gene: TRBV5-3
abundance: .
d_gene: TRBD2
CDR3nt: TGTGCCAGAAGCTCCTACCCACTCCCTCTAGCGGGGGAAAACTACAATGAGCAGTTCTTC
CDR3aa: CARSSYPLPLAGENYNEQFF

j_gene: TRBJ2-1
v_gene: TRBV9
abundance: .
d_gene: TRBD2
CDR3nt: TGTGCCAGCAGCGTAGATGCTAGCGGCAACGATGAGCAGTTCTTC
CDR3aa: CASSVDASGNDEQFF

j_gene: TRBJ1-6
v_gene: TRBV5-4
abundance: .
d_gene: .
CDR3nt: TGTGCCAGCAGCTTGGATGGGACACAATATAATTCACCCCTCCACTTT
CDR3aa: CASSLDGTQYNSPLHF

j_gene: TRBJ2-3
v_gene: TRBV7-2
abundance: .
d_gene: .
CDR3nt: TGTGCCAGCAGCTTAGTACTACCAACAGATACGCAGTATTTT
CDR3aa: CASSLVLPTDTQYF

j_gene: TRBJ1-2
v_gene: TRBV4-2
abundance: .
d_gene: .
CDR3nt: TGTGCCAGCAGCCAAGTCCAGGGGCAGCGGGGCGTTGGCTACACCTTC
CDR3aa: CASSQVQGQRGVGYTF

j_gene: TRBJ2-2
v_gene: TRBV11-3
abundance: few
d_gene: TRBD2
CDR3nt: TGTGCCAGCAGCTTAGACGCGGGAGCGGGCACCGGGGAGCTGTTTTTT
CDR3aa: CASSLDAGAGTGELFF

j_gene: TRBJ2-7
v_gene: TRBV14
abundance: .
d_gene: .
CDR3nt: TGTGCCAGCAGCCAAGGAAGCGGGCCCTACGAGCAGTACTTC
CDR3aa: CASSQGSGPYEQYF

j_gene: TRBJ1-5
v_gene: TRBV6-1
abundance: .
d_gene: TRBD1
CDR3nt: TGTGCCAGCAGTGTCTACAGGGGCCCTAGCAATCAGCCCCAGCATTTT
CDR3aa: CASSVYRGPSNQPQHF

j_gene: TRBJ2-3
v_gene: TRBV5-4
abundance: .
d_gene: TRBD2
CDR3nt: TGTGCCAGCAGCTTGGTGGGCCTAGCGGGAGGTGGCTCAGATACGCAGTATTTT
CDR3aa: CASSLVGLAGGGSDTQYF

j_gene: TRBJ2-3
v_gene: TRBV7-3
abundance: once
d_gene: .
CDR3nt: TGTGCCAGCAGCTTAAGACCAACTAGGGGAGGAGATACGCAGTATTTT
CDR3aa: CASSLRPTRGGDTQYF

j_gene: TRBJ2-1
v_gene: TRBV11-3
abundance: .
d_gene: TRBD2
CDR3nt: TGTGCCAGCACCACCCGTACTAGCGGGAGATCGGGCTCCTACAATGAGCAGTTCTTC
CDR3aa: CASTTRTSGRSGSYNEQFF

j_gene: TRBJ2-5
v_gene: TRBV5-4
abundance: .
d_gene: .
CDR3nt: TGTGCCAGCAGCTTGAAGGGGGTCTTGGGAGAGACCCAGTACTTC
CDR3aa: CASSLKGVLGETQYF

j_gene: TRBJ2-1
v_gene: TRBV5-1
abundance: .
d_gene: .
CDR3nt: TGCGCCAGCAGCCCTGGCCATGAGCAGTTCTTC
CDR3aa: CASSPGHEQFF

j_gene: TRBJ2-1
v_gene: TRBV4-2
abundance: few
d_gene: .
CDR3nt: TGTGCCAGCAGCCAAGAGGAGGGGAGTCGGGGGACCTCCTACAATGAGCAGTTCTTC
CDR3aa: CASSQEEGSRGTSYNEQFF

j_gene: TRBJ2-5
v_gene: TRBV9
abundance: .
d_gene: TRBD2
CDR3nt: TGTGCCAGCAGCGTAGGGGGGGGGACCCAGTACTTC
CDR3aa: CASSVGGGTQYF

j_gene: TRBJ2-7
v_gene: TRBV28
abundance: .
d_gene: TRBD1
CDR3nt: TGTGCCAGCGGACAGGGGTACGAGCAGTACTTC
CDR3aa: CASGQGYEQYF

j_gene: TRBJ1-2
v_gene: TRBV5-1
abundance: .
d_gene: .
CDR3nt: TGCGCCAGCGGGGACACGAGTGGCTACACCTTC
CDR3aa: CASGDTSGYTF

j_gene: TRBJ1-2
v_gene: TRBV9
abundance: once
d_gene: TRBD1
CDR3nt: TGTGCCAGCAGCGGGACAGGGCCCTCGGGGTATGGCTACACCTTC
CDR3aa: CASSGTGPSGYGYTF

j_gene: TRBJ1-2
v_gene: TRBV6-5
abundance: .
d_gene: .
CDR3nt: TGTGCCAGCAGTTCCCAGGGTGTCATTGATGGCTACACCTTC
CDR3aa: CASSSQGVIDGYTF

j_gene: TRBJ1-5
v_gene: TRBV7-9
abundance: .
d_gene: TRBD1
CDR3nt: TGTGCCAGCAGCTTAGGACAGGGAGGTCAGCCCCAGCATTTT
CDR3aa: CASSLGQGGQPQHF

j_gene: TRBJ2-3
v_gene: TRBV13
abundance: once
d_gene: TRBD2
CDR3nt: TGTGCCAGCAGCATCGGACTAGCTCCAGATACGCAGTATTTT
CDR3aa: CASSIGLAPDTQYF

j_gene: TRBJ1-2
v_gene: TRBV6-1
abundance: .
d_gene: .
CDR3nt: TGTGCCAGCAGTCGGCAGGCCAGGAACTATGGCTACACCTTC
CDR3aa: CASSRQARNYGYTF

j_gene: TRBJ1-4
v_gene: TRBV7-9
abundance: .
d_gene: .
CDR3nt: TGTGCCAGCAGCTTTACGGTAGGGGGTGAAAAACTGTTTTTT
CDR3aa: CASSFTVGGEKLFF

j_gene: TRBJ1-5
v_gene: TRBV30
abundance: .
d_gene: TRBD1
CDR3nt: TGTGCCTGGAGCCCGGGCGGGACAGGGGGCCTGAGATATAGCAATCAGCCCCAGCATTTT
CDR3aa: CAWSPGGTGGLRYSNQPQHF

j_gene: TRBJ2-7
v_gene: TRBV6-1
abundance: .
d_gene: TRBD1
CDR3nt: TGTGCCAGCAGTGAAGCGAGACAGGGGAACGAGCAGTACTTC
CDR3aa: CASSEARQGNEQYF

j_gene: TRBJ2-4
v_gene: TRBV11-3
abundance: .
d_gene: .
CDR3nt: TGTGCCAGCAGCAGAGGGGGAACTAGCGAACCCCGTAGCATTCAGTACTTC
CDR3aa: CASSRGGTSEPRSIQYF

j_gene: TRBJ2-7
v_gene: TRBV5-1
abundance: .
d_gene: TRBD2
CDR3nt: TGCGCCAGCAGCTTGATGTCGACTAGCGGGAGGCCTATTTTTACCTACGAGCAGTACTTC
CDR3aa: CASSLMSTSGRPIFTYEQYF

j_gene: TRBJ2-3
v_gene: TRBV29-1
abundance: once
d_gene: .
CDR3nt: TGCAGCGTTGAAGATCGTTCTAGCAGTTGGGCAGATACGCAGTATTTT
CDR3aa: CSVEDRSSSWADTQYF

j_gene: TRBJ2-7
v_gene: TRBV28
abundance: .
d_gene: .
CDR3nt: TGTGCCAGCAGCCACCTCCTAGACCCTTCCTACGAGCAGTACTTC
CDR3aa: CASSHLLDPSYEQYF